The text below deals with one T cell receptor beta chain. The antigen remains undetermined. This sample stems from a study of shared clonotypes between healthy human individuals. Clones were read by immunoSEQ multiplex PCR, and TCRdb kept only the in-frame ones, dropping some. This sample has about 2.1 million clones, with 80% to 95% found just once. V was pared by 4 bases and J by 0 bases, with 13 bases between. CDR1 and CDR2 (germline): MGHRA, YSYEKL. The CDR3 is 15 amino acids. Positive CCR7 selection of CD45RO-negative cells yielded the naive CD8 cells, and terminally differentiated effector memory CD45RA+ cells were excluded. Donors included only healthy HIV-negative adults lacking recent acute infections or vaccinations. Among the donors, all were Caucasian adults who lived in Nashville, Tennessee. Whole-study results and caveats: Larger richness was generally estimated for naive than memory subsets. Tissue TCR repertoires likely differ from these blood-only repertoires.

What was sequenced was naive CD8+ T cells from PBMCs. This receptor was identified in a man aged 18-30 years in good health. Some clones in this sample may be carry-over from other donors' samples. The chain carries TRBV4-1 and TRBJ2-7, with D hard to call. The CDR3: CASSLRHPSSYEQYF. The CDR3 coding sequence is TGCGCCAGCAGCCTCCGCCACCCCAGCTCCTACGAGCAGTACTTC.